This TCR beta chain was captured by sequencing in a study of regulatory dendritic cells for organ transplantation. Turning to the study itself: Day 6 dendritic cell cultures were stimulated with LPS. General observations from the study: Naive CD4+ and CD8+ repertoires were highly diverse; memory CD8+ was most oligoclonal.

Using immunoSEQ multiplex PCR, the repertoire was profiled, and TCRdb retains in-frame clones only, with some absent. The sample contains around 19,000 clones, 70% to 90% of which appear only once. V was clipped by 1 base and J by 2 bases, with 18 bases between them. This CDR3 is 18 amino acids long. Germline CDR1 is MGHRA and CDR2 is YSYEKL. Allogeneic regulatory or mature dendritic cells were co-cultured for more than 4 days with CFSE-labeled sorted T cells at 1:10. FACS sorted CD4+ or CD8+ T cells into CD45RA+ naive and CD45RO+ memory. As concerns this clone: Its antigen is unidentified.

Input material: naive CD4+ T cells from blood cultured with regulatory dendritic cells. Subset of the sample: CD45RA+ naive T cells. The source is a human donor in good health. This sequence joins TRBV4-1 and TRBJ1-5; TRBD1 might be the D (6 bases). Here the CDR3 reads CASSQVMGGPQGNQPQHF. CDR3 nucleotide sequence: TGCGCCAGCAGCCAAGTTATGGGGGGGCCCCAAGGCAATCAGCCCCAGCATTTT.